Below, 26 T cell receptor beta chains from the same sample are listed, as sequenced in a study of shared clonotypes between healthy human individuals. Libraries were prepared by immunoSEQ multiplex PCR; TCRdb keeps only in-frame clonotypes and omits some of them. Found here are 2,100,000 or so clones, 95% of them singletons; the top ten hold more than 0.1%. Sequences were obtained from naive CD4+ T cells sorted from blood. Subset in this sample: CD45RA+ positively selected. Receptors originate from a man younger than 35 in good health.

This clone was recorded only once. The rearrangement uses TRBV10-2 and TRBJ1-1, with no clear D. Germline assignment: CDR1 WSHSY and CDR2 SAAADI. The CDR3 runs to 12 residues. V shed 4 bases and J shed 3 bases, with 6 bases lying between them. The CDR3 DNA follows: TGCGCCAGCAGTGCTGGACACACTGAAGCTTTCTTT. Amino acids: CASSAGHTEAFF.

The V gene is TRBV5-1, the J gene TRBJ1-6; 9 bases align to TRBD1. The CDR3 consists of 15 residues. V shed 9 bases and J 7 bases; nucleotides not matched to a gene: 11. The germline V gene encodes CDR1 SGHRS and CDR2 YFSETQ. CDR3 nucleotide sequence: TGCGCCACCAGGGCCCGGGACAGGGAAAATTCACCCCTCCACTTT. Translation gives CATRARDRENSPLHF.

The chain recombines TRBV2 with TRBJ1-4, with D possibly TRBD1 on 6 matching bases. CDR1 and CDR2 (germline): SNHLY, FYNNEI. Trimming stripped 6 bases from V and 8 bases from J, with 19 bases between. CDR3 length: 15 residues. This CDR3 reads CASRAQGSPIEKLFF. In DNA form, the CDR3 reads TGTGCCAGCAGAGCACAGGGTTCTCCGATCGAAAAACTGTTTTTT.

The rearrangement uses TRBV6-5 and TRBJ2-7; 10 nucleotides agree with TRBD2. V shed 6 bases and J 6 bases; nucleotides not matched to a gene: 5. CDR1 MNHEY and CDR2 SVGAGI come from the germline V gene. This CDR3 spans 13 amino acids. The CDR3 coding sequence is TGTGCCAGCAGCTTAGCGGGGGGTAGCGAGCAGTACTTC. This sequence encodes CASSLAGGSEQYF.

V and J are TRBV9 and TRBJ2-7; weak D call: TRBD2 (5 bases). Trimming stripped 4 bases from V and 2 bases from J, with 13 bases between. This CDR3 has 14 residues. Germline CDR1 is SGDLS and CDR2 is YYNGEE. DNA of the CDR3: TGTGCCAGCAGCCCTGGACTGACTCCCTACGAGCAGTACTTC. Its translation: CASSPGLTPYEQYF.

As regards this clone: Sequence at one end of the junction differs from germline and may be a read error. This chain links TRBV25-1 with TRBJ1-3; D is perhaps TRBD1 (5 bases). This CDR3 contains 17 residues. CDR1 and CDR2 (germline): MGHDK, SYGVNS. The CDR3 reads CASSGLEGKPSVNTIYF. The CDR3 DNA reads TGTGCCAGCAGTGGCCTCGAGGGGAAGCCCTCTGTAAACACCATATATTTT.

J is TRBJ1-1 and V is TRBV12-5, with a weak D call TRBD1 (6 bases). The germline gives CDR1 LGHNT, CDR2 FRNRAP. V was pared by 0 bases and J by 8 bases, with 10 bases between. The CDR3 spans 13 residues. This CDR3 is CASGLVGQLEAFF. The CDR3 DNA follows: TGTGCTAGTGGTTTGGTTGGACAGCTAGAAGCTTTCTTT.

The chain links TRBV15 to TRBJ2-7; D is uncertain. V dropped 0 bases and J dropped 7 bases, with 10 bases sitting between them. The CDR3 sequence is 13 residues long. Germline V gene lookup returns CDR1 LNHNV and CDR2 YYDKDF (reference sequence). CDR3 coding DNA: TGTGCCACCAGCAGAGATTTGCTGGGGGAGCAGTACTTC. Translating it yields CATSRDLLGEQYF. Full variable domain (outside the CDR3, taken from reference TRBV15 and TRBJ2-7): DAMVIQNPRYQVTQFGKPVTLSCSQTLNHNVMYWYQQKSSQAPKLLFHYYDKDFNNEADTPDNFQSRRPNTSFCFLDIRSPGLGDTAMYLCATSRDLLGEQYFGPGTRLTVT.

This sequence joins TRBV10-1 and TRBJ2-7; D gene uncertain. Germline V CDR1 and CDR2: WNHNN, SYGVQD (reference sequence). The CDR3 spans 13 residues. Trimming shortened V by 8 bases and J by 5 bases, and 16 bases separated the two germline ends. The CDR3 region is CASRGTASNEQYF. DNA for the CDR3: TGCGCCAGCCGTGGAACCGCTTCGAACGAGCAGTACTTC.

The CDR3 region is CASSQEGRQGANQPQHF. CDR3 DNA: TGTGCCAGCAGCCAAGAAGGCAGGCAGGGGGCAAATCAGCCCCAGCATTTT. The genes are TRBV4-2 and TRBJ1-5; 8 bases are shared with TRBD1. This CDR3 spans 17 amino acids. The V gene's germline CDR1 is LGHNA and CDR2 YNFKEQ. V lost 0 bases, J lost 4 bases, and 8 bases stayed unmatched.

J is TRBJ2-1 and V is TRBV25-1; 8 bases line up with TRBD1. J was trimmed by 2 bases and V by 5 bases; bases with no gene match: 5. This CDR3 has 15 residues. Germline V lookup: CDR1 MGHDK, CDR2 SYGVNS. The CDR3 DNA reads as TGTGCCAGCAGTTTACAGGGGGTACCCTACAATGAGCAGTTCTTC. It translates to CASSLQGVPYNEQFF.

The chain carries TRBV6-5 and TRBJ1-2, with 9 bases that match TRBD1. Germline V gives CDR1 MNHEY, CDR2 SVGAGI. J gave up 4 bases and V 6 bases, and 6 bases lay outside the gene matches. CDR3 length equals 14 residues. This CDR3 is CASRGTGRGYGYTF. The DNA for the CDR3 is TGTGCCAGCAGAGGGACAGGGAGAGGCTATGGCTACACCTTC.

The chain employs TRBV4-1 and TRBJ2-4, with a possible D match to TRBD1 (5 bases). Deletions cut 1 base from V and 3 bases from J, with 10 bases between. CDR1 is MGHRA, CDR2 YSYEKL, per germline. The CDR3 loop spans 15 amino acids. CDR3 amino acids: CASSQAGKDKNIQYF. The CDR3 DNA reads TGCGCCAGCAGCCAAGCAGGGAAAGACAAAAACATTCAGTACTTC.

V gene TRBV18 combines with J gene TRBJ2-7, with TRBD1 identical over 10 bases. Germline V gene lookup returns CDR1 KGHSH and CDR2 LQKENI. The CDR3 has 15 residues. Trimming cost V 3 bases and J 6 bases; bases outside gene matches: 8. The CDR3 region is CASSPPGDRGLEQYF. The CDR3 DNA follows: TGTGCCAGCTCACCTCCAGGGGACAGGGGTCTCGAGCAGTACTTC.

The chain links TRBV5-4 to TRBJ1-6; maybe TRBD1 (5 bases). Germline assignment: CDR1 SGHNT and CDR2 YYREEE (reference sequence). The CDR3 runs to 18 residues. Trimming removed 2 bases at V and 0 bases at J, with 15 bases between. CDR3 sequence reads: CASSFRTHRSSYNSPLHF. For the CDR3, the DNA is TGTGCCAGCAGCTTTCGGACTCACAGGAGCTCCTATAATTCACCCCTCCACTTT.

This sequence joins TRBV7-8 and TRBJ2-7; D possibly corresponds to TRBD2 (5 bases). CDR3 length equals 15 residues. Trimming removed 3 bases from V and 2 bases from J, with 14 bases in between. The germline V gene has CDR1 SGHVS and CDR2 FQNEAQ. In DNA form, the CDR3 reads TGTGCCAGCAGCTTGGCATTAGCGAGGACCTACGAGCAGTACTTC. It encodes CASSLALARTYEQYF.

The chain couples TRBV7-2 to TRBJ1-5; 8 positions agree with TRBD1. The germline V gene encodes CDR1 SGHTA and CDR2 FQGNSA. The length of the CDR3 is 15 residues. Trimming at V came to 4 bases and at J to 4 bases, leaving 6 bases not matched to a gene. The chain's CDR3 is CASSSSDRGNQPQHF. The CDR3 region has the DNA TGTGCCAGCAGCTCATCAGACAGGGGTAATCAGCCCCAGCATTTT. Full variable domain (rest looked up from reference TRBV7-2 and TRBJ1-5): GAGVSQSPSNKVTEKGKDVELRCDPISGHTALYWYRQSLGQGLEFLIYFQGNSAPDKSGLPSDRFSAERTGGSVSTLTIQRTQQEDSAVYLCASSSSDRGNQPQHFGDGTRLSIL.

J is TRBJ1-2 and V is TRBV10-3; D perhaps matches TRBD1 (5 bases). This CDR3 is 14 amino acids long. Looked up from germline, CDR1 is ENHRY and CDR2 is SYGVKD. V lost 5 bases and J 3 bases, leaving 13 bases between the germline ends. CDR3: CAISRDGKDYGYTF. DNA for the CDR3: TGTGCCATCAGTCGGGACGGTAAGGACTATGGCTACACCTTC.

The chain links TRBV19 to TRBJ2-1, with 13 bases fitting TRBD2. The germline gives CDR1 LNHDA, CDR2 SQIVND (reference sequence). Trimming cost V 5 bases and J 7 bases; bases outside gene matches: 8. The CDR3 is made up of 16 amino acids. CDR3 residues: CASSVTSGGVGNEQFF. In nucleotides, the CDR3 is TGTGCCAGTAGTGTAACTAGCGGGGGGGTAGGGAATGAGCAGTTCTTC.

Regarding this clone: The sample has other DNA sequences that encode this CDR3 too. This CDR3 reads CAWSVVQETQYF. DNA for the CDR3: TGTGCCTGGTCTGTGGTCCAAGAGACCCAGTACTTC. The chain joins TRBV30 to TRBJ2-5; D remains ambiguous. The CDR3 sequence is 12 residues long. Trimming stripped 5 bases from V and 1 base from J, with 8 bases between. Germline V CDR1 and CDR2: GTSNPN, SVGIG (reference sequence).

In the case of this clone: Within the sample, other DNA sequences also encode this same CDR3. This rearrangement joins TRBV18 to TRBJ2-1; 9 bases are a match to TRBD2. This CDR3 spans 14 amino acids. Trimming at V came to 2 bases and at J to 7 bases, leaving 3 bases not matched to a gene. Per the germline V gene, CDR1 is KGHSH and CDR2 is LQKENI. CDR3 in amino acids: CASSPGLAGNEQFF. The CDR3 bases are TGTGCCAGCTCACCAGGTCTAGCGGGGAATGAGCAGTTCTTC.

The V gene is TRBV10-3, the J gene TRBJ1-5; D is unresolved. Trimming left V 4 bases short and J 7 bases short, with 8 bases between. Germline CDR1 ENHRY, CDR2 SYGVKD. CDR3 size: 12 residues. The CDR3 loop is CAISGGEQPQHF. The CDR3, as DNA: TGTGCCATCAGTGGGGGAGAACAGCCCCAGCATTTT.

The CDR3 nucleotides are TGTGCCAGCAGCTTCCGGGACAGCCACAATGAGCAGTTCTTC. Residues: CASSFRDSHNEQFF. The V and J genes are TRBV7-2 and TRBJ2-1; 7 bases match TRBD1. The CDR3 is 14 amino acids. The V gene's germline CDR1 is SGHTA and CDR2 FQGNSA. The V gene end was trimmed by 3 bases and the J gene end by 5 bases; junction bases not matched to a gene: 4. The full variable domain, with the rest looked up from reference TRBV7-2 and TRBJ2-1, is GAGVSQSPSNKVTEKGKDVELRCDPISGHTALYWYRQSLGQGLEFLIYFQGNSAPDKSGLPSDRFSAERTGGSVSTLTIQRTQQEDSAVYLCASSFRDSHNEQFFGPGTRLTVL.

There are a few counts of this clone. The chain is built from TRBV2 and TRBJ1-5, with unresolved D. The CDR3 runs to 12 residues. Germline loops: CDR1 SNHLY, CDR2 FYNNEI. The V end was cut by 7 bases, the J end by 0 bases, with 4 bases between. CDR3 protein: CASKYSNQPQHF. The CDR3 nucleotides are TGTGCCAGCAAGTATAGCAATCAGCCCCAGCATTTT.

The CDR3 region is CASSLFWDYNTDTQYF. The CDR3 DNA follows: TGTGCCAGCAGCTTGTTCTGGGACTACAACACAGATACGCAGTATTTT. This rearrangement joins TRBV5-6 to TRBJ2-3; 7 bases fit TRBD2. The CDR3 has 16 amino acids. The germline V gene has CDR1 SGHDT and CDR2 YYEEEE. With 1 base clipped from V and 2 bases from J, the junction kept 7 bases outside the gene matches.

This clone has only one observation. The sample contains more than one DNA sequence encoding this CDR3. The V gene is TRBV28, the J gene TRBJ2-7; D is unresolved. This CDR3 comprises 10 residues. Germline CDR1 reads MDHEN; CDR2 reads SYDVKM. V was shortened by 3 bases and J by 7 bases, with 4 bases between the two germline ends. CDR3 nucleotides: TGTGCCAGCAGTTTCAGGGAGCAGTACTTC. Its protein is CASSFREQYF.